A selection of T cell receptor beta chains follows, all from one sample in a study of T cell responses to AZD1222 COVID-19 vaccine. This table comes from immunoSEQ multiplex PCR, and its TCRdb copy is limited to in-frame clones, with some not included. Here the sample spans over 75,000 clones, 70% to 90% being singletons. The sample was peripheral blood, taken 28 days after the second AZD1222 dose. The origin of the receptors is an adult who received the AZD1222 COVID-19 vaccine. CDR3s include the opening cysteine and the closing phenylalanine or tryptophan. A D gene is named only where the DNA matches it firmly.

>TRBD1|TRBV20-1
CSASRQGAGVSPLHF
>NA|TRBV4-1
CASSQDRNTEAFF
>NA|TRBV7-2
CASSSPTDFYEQYF
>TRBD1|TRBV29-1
CSALPPTGFGNTIYF
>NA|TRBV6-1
CASSDFIRGNTGELFF
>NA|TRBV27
CASSLNFDGLPTNEKLFF
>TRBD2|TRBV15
CATSRGRTSGRNEQYF
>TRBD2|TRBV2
CASNRAGGVQETQYF
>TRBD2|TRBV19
CASSGGWTDTQYF
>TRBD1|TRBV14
CASSPSGTVNYGYTF
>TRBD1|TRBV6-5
CAMGRNRGANYGYTF
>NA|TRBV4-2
CASSQGRTLNTEAFF
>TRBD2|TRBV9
CASSVGGSNYNEQFF
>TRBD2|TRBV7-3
CASSLAGGQETQYF
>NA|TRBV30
CAWSVPENSGNTIYF
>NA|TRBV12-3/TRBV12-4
CASSFPYNEQFF
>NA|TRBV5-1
CASSLWGLGRENEQYF
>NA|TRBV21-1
CASSKSTGENTEAFF
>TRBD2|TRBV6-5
CATGTSGGADTQYF
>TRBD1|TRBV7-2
CASSFTGGLSLLNTEAFF
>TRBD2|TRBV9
CASSVGEGGSSRELFF
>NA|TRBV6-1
CASSEAVKQFF
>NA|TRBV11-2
CASSFQGPHSGNTIYF
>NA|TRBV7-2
CASSFGQGGEQYF
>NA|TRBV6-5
CASSLRQTDTQYF
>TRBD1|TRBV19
CASSPRQGNYQPQHF
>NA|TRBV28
CASSFFKFGQGTDTQYF
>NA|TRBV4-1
CASSQEGTDSGYTF
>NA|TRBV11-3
CASSLGVAGTPTDTQYF
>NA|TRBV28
CASERDNHIQYF
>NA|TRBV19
CASSKQGSSSGEAFF
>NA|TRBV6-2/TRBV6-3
CASSRIAVPRGNEQFF
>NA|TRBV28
CASSSPAGDRYEQYF
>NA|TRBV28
CASSFEGGRIEKLFF
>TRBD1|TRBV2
CASSDAGTGGNYGYTF
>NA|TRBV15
CATSRDYPRVGETQYF
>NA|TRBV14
CASSQANGEKLFF
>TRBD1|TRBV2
CASSPRTGDGSPLHF
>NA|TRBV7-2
CASSSSPVYTEAFF
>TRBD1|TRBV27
CASSLLGQDTQYF
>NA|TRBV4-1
CASSYSDRRTERTNYGYTF
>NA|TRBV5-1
CASSLGEVVNTEAFF
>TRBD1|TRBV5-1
CASSINTGGTEAFF
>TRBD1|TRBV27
CASRYHRDSNEKLFF
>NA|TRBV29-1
CSAGTLYGYTF
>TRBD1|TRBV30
CAWSGGTGGYNEQFF
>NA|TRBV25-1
CASSDVKTYYGYTF
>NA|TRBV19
CASSIQMGSEAFF
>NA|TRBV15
CATSRGKINEQFF
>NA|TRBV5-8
CASSSYRGPHMNTEAFF